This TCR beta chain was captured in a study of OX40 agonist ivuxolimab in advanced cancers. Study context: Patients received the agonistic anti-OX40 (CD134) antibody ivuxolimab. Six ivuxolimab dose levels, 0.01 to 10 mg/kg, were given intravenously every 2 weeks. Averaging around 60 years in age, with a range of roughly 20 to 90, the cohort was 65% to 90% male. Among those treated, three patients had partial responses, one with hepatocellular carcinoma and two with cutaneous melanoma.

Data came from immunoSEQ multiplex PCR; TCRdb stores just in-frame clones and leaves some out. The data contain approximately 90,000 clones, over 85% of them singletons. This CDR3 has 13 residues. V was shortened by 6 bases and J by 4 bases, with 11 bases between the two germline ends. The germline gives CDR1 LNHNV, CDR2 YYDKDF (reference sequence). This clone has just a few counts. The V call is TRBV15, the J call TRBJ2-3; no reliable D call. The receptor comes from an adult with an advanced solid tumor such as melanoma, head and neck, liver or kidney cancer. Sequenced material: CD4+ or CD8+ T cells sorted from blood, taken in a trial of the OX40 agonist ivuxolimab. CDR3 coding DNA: TGTGCCACCAGGGAGAGCACCGCAGATACGCAGTATTTT. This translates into CATRESTADTQYF.